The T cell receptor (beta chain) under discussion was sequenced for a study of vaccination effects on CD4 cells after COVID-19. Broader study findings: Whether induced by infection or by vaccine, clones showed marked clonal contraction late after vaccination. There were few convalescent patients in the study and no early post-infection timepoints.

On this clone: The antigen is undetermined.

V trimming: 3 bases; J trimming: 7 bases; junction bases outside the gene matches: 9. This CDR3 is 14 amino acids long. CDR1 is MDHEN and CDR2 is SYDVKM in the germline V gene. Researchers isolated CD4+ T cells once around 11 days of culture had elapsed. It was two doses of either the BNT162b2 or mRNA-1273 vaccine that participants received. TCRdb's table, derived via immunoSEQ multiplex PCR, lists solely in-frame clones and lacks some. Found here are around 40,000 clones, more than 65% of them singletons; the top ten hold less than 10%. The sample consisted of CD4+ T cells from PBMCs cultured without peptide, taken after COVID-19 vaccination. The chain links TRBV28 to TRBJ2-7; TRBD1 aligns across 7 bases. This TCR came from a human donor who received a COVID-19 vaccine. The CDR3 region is CASSLPGQRREQYF. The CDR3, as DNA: TGTGCCAGCAGTTTGCCGGGACAGAGGAGGGAGCAGTACTTC.